The next 10 T cell receptor beta chains were all read from a single sample in a study of T cell responses to AZD1222 COVID-19 vaccine. This table comes from immunoSEQ multiplex PCR, and its TCRdb copy is limited to in-frame clones, with some not included. The sample carries around 100,000 clones, roughly nine tenths recorded once. The source material was peripheral blood, sampled on day 0 of AZD1222 vaccination. Every receptor here comes from an adult in good health.

The chain recombines TRBV5-4 with TRBJ2-6; D not certain. Germline CDR1 reads SGHNT; CDR2 reads YYREEE (reference sequence). CDR3 length: 14 residues. V gave up 1 base and J gave up 0 bases, with 2 bases separating them. The CDR3 DNA sequence: TGTGCCAGCAGCTTGTCCTCTGGGGCCAACGTCCTGACTTTC. Amino acid sequence: CASSLSSGANVLTF.

This chain connects TRBV25-1 to TRBJ2-1, with 8 bases lining up with TRBD1. The CDR3 loop spans 15 amino acids. Trimming at V came to 7 bases and at J to 5 bases, leaving 10 bases not matched to a gene. CDR1 and CDR2 from the germline V gene are MGHDK and SYGVNS. The CDR3 sequence: CASNSLGQGDNEQFF. CDR3 DNA: TGTGCCAGCAACTCTTTAGGACAGGGTGACAATGAGCAGTTCTTC.

The chain combines TRBV10-3 with TRBJ1-6, with TRBD1 as a possible D gene (6 bases). The CDR3 extends over 16 amino acids. Trimming left V 6 bases short and J 6 bases short, with 18 bases between. CDR1 and CDR2 (germline): ENHRY, SYGVKD. Here the CDR3 reads CAIRGGDSTLNSPLHF. Written as DNA, the CDR3 is TGTGCCATCAGGGGGGGCGACTCTACCCTTAATTCACCCCTCCACTTT.

V usage is TRBV3-1 (or the pseudogene TRBV3-2) and J usage is TRBJ1-5, with D unclear. Germline V CDR1 and CDR2: LGHDT, YNNKEL (reference sequence). This CDR3 region has 14 residues. V was clipped by 3 bases and J by 2 bases, with 8 bases between them. CDR3 DNA sequence: TGTGCCAGCAGCCAGGGGATGGGCAATCAGCCCCAGCATTTT. Translated: CASSQGMGNQPQHF.

The CDR3 loop reads CASSLLAGGYNEQFF. The CDR3 nucleotides are TGTGCCAGCAGCTTACTAGCGGGAGGCTACAATGAGCAGTTCTTC. The rearrangement links TRBV11-2 to TRBJ2-1, with 11 bases aligning to TRBD2. CDR3 length equals 15 residues. Germline V gene data show CDR1 as SGHAT and CDR2 as FQNNGV. The ends lost 2 bases at V and 3 bases at J; junction bases unmatched: 0.

The chain carries TRBV11-3 and TRBJ1-1, with 12 bases identical to TRBD1. This CDR3 spans 16 amino acids. The germline CDR1 and CDR2 sequences are SGHNT and YENEEA. Losses at the gene ends were 1 base for V and 5 bases for J; bases not matched to a gene: 5. The CDR3 DNA follows: TGTGCCAGCAGCTTAGCCGGGACAGGGGGCGTTACTGAAGCTTTCTTT. It specifies CASSLAGTGGVTEAFF.

The chain is built from TRBV7-9 and TRBJ1-1; maybe TRBD1 (5 bases). CDR1 is SEHNR and CDR2 is FQNEAQ in the germline V gene (reference sequence). The CDR3 length is 13 residues. V was shortened by 5 bases and J by 4 bases, with 11 bases between the two germline ends. CDR3 sequence: CASSPGPGTEAFF. The CDR3 DNA follows: TGTGCCAGCAGCCCAGGGCCGGGCACTGAAGCTTTCTTT.

The chain couples TRBV27 to TRBJ1-5; D not resolved. The CDR3 has 14 amino acids. Per the germline V gene, CDR1 is MNHEY and CDR2 is SMNVEV (reference sequence). Trimming took 1 base from V and 4 from J, leaving 8 bases between them. CDR3 in DNA: TGTGCCAGCAGTTTATGGGGTACGAATCAGCCCCAGCATTTT. Protein: CASSLWGTNQPQHF.

The CDR3 sequence: CSASMGRGGYTF. The CDR3 DNA follows: TGCAGTGCTAGTATGGGGAGGGGTGGCTACACCTTC. J is TRBJ1-2 and V is TRBV20-1; possible D gene TRBD1, 5 bases. Germline V gene sequence: CDR1 DFQATT, CDR2 SNEGSKA (reference sequence). V was cut by 3 bases and J by 7 bases, with 12 bases left in between. The CDR3 loop spans 12 amino acids.

The J gene is TRBJ2-1, the V gene TRBV10-3; perhaps TRBD1 as D (6 bases). Trimming left V 7 bases short and J 9 bases short, with 19 bases between. The CDR3 is made up of 14 amino acids. CDR1 ENHRY and CDR2 SYGVKD come from the germline V gene. The CDR3, as DNA: TGTGCCATCAATCCAACAGGGAATTTCGGTGAGCAGTTCTTC. Its translation is CAINPTGNFGEQFF.